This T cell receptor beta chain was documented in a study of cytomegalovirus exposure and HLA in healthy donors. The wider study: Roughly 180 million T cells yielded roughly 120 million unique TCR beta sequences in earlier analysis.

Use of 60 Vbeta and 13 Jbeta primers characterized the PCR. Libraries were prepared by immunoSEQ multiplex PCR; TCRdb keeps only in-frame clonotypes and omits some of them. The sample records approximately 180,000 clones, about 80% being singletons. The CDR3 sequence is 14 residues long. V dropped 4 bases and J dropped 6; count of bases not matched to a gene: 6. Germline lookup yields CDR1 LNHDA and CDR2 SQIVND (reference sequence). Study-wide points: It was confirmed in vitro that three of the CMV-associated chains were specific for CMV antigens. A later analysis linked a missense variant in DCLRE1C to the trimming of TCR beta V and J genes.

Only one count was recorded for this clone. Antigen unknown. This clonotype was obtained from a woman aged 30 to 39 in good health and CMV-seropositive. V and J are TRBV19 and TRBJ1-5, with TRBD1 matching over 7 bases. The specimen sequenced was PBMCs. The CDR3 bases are TGTGCCAGTAGTAACGCAGGGGGAGGTCAGCCCCAGCATTTT. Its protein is CASSNAGGGQPQHF. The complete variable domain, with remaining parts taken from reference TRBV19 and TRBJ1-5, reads DGGITQSPKYLFRKEGQNVTLSCEQNLNHDAMYWYRQDPGQGLRLIYYSQIVNDFQKGDIAEGYSVSREKKESFPLTVTSAQKNPTAFYLCASSNAGGGQPQHFGDGTRLSIL.